Listed below are T cell receptor beta chains from one sample, sequenced in a study of T-cell memory formation after mild COVID-19. One entry per CDR3 protein, called by TCRdb with MiXCR from the 5' RACE reads. The sample carries around 250,000 distinct CDR3 sequences, 16% recorded once. Source material: PBMCs or a T cell subset sorted from them (not recorded which). These receptors all come from a young man who had mild COVID-19 (a few samples of this study predate the infection). Cell type and time point are not known. The CDR3 runs from the conserved cysteine through the conserved F or W. The D gene is left open where the match is weak. Clone size appears in some rows only: once, few, many, or a class for an expanded clone.

J gene: TRBJ2-2; clone size: few; D gene: NA; CDR3 length: 15; V gene: TRBV6-6; CDR3 DNA: TGTGCCAGCAGTTACGGGCAGGGGGGGACCGGGGAGCTGTTTTTT; CDR3 protein: CASSYGQGGTGELFF
J gene: TRBJ2-3; clone size: few; D gene: NA; CDR3 length: 14; V gene: TRBV20-1; CDR3 DNA: TGCAGTGCTAGAGAGGGCGGGAACACAGATACGCAGTATTTT; CDR3 protein: CSAREGGNTDTQYF
J gene: TRBJ2-5; clone size: NA; D gene: NA; CDR3 length: 11; V gene: TRBV29-1; CDR3 DNA: TGCAGCGTTGAATCGGTAGAGACCCAGTACTTC; CDR3 protein: CSVESVETQYF
J gene: TRBJ2-3; clone size: many; D gene: TRBD2; CDR3 length: 15; V gene: TRBV5-1; CDR3 DNA: TGCGCCAGCAGCTTGATGGGGGGGAAGGCAGATACGCAGTATTTT; CDR3 protein: CASSLMGGKADTQYF
J gene: TRBJ1-2; clone size: many; D gene: NA; CDR3 length: 14; V gene: TRBV7-8; CDR3 DNA: TGTGCCAGCAGCTTAAGGGGGGAGAACTATGGCTACACCTTC; CDR3 protein: CASSLRGENYGYTF
J gene: TRBJ1-6; clone size: many; D gene: NA; CDR3 length: 15; V gene: TRBV4-1; CDR3 DNA: TGCGCCAGCAGCCATCCAGTGGGCGGTCAAGGTGGCCTCCACTTT; CDR3 protein: CASSHPVGGQGGLHF
J gene: TRBJ1-1; clone size: few; D gene: NA; CDR3 length: 15; V gene: TRBV4-3; CDR3 DNA: TGCGCCAGCAGCCAAGAGTTGCAGTCTCGAACTGAAGCTTTCTTT; CDR3 protein: CASSQELQSRTEAFF
J gene: TRBJ1-2; clone size: few; D gene: TRBD1; CDR3 length: 13; V gene: TRBV20-1; CDR3 DNA: TGCAGTGCTAGCCGGGACAGCAACTATGGCTACACCTTC; CDR3 protein: CSASRDSNYGYTF
J gene: TRBJ2-5; clone size: NA; D gene: TRBD2; CDR3 length: 14; V gene: TRBV7-6; CDR3 DNA: TGTGCCAGCAGCTCTACGGGGGGGCCGGAGACCCAGTACTTC; CDR3 protein: CASSSTGGPETQYF
J gene: TRBJ1-2; clone size: few; D gene: NA; CDR3 length: 13; V gene: TRBV5-1; CDR3 DNA: TGCGCCAGCAGAGGTTCCCAGACGGATGGCTACACCTTC; CDR3 protein: CASRGSQTDGYTF
J gene: TRBJ2-7; clone size: few; D gene: NA; CDR3 length: 14; V gene: TRBV7-9; CDR3 DNA: TGTGCCAGCAGCTCGACGGGACGGAGCTACGAGCAGTACTTC; CDR3 protein: CASSSTGRSYEQYF
J gene: TRBJ2-1; clone size: few; D gene: NA; CDR3 length: 14; V gene: TRBV4-3; CDR3 DNA: TGCGCCAGCAGCCACCCCGGGGCATACAATGAGCAGTTCTTC; CDR3 protein: CASSHPGAYNEQFF
J gene: TRBJ1-4; clone size: few; D gene: NA; CDR3 length: 15; V gene: TRBV21-1; CDR3 DNA: TGTGCCAGCAGCAAGACGACAGGGCGGGATGAAAAACTGTTTTTT; CDR3 protein: CASSKTTGRDEKLFF
J gene: TRBJ2-1; clone size: NA; D gene: NA; CDR3 length: 16; V gene: TRBV5-1; CDR3 DNA: TGCGCCAGCAGCTGGACCGGGACTGGGGGGCCCAATGAGCAGTTCTTC; CDR3 protein: CASSWTGTGGPNEQFF
J gene: TRBJ1-2; clone size: many; D gene: NA; CDR3 length: 15; V gene: TRBV4-3; CDR3 DNA: TGCGCCAGCAGCCAAGGAATCTACCGGCGCTATGGCTACACCTTC; CDR3 protein: CASSQGIYRRYGYTF
J gene: TRBJ1-1; clone size: few; D gene: NA; CDR3 length: 13; V gene: TRBV7-2; CDR3 DNA: TGTGCCAGCAGCTTAAGTGCGTGGACTGAAGCTTTCTTT; CDR3 protein: CASSLSAWTEAFF
J gene: TRBJ1-5; clone size: few; D gene: TRBD1; CDR3 length: 14; V gene: TRBV15; CDR3 DNA: TGTGCCACCGAAGGGACAGGGCCGGATCAGCCCCAGCATTTT; CDR3 protein: CATEGTGPDQPQHF
J gene: TRBJ2-5; clone size: many; D gene: NA; CDR3 length: 15; V gene: TRBV21-1; CDR3 DNA: TGTGCCAGCAGCAAATTTCACTGCCTCCAAGAGACCCAGTACTTC; CDR3 protein: CASSKFHCLQETQYF
J gene: TRBJ1-2; clone size: few; D gene: TRBD1; CDR3 length: 14; V gene: TRBV4-1; CDR3 DNA: TGCGCCAGCAGAGCACCGGGACAGGGGTCTGGCTACACCTTC; CDR3 protein: CASRAPGQGSGYTF
J gene: TRBJ2-3; clone size: NA; D gene: TRBD2; CDR3 length: 15; V gene: TRBV4-2; CDR3 DNA: TGTGCCAGCAGCCCAGTAGCGGGGGGCACAGATACGCAGTATTTT; CDR3 protein: CASSPVAGGTDTQYF
J gene: TRBJ2-4; clone size: NA; D gene: TRBD2; CDR3 length: 15; V gene: TRBV12-3/TRBV12-4; CDR3 DNA: TGTGCCAGCAGCCGGTGGACTAGCGGGGGGGCCTTTCAGTACTTC; CDR3 protein: CASSRWTSGGAFQYF
J gene: TRBJ2-7; clone size: few; D gene: NA; CDR3 length: 15; V gene: TRBV25-1; CDR3 DNA: TGTGCCAGCAGTGAAAACACCTTAGGAGGGGTCGAGCAGTACTTC; CDR3 protein: CASSENTLGGVEQYF
J gene: TRBJ1-1; clone size: NA; D gene: NA; CDR3 length: 16; V gene: TRBV7-2; CDR3 DNA: TGTGCCAGCAGCTTAGGGGGGAAAGGGATGAACACTGAAGCTTTCTTT; CDR3 protein: CASSLGGKGMNTEAFF
J gene: TRBJ2-3; clone size: few; D gene: NA; CDR3 length: 14; V gene: TRBV7-3; CDR3 DNA: TGTGCCAGCAGCTCGAACGCATGGGCAGATACGCAGTATTTT; CDR3 protein: CASSSNAWADTQYF
J gene: TRBJ2-7; clone size: NA; D gene: NA; CDR3 length: 13; V gene: TRBV5-1; CDR3 DNA: TGCGCCAGCAGCGAAGGGAATAGTTACGAGCAGTACTTC; CDR3 protein: CASSEGNSYEQYF
J gene: TRBJ1-3; clone size: few; D gene: NA; CDR3 length: 14; V gene: TRBV3-1; CDR3 DNA: TGTGCCAGCAGCCAGCAGGGGTCTGGAAACACCATATATTTT; CDR3 protein: CASSQQGSGNTIYF
J gene: TRBJ1-5; clone size: NA; D gene: TRBD1; CDR3 length: 16; V gene: TRBV7-2; CDR3 DNA: TGTGCCAGCAGCTTAATTTCAGGGGGGGGCAATCAGCCCCAGCATTTT; CDR3 protein: CASSLISGGGNQPQHF
J gene: TRBJ2-5; clone size: NA; D gene: NA; CDR3 length: 14; V gene: TRBV10-3; CDR3 DNA: TGTGCCATCAGTAACTTCCGGGACTTGGAGACCCAGTACTTC; CDR3 protein: CAISNFRDLETQYF
J gene: TRBJ1-5; clone size: NA; D gene: NA; CDR3 length: 15; V gene: TRBV14; CDR3 DNA: TGTGCCAGCAGCCAAGCAGGGGCCGGCAATCAGCCCCAGCATTTT; CDR3 protein: CASSQAGAGNQPQHF
J gene: TRBJ1-4; clone size: NA; D gene: NA; CDR3 length: 13; V gene: TRBV20-1; CDR3 DNA: TGCAGTGCTAGACCGCCGCCTAATGAAAAACTGTTTTTT; CDR3 protein: CSARPPPNEKLFF
J gene: TRBJ1-4; clone size: few; D gene: NA; CDR3 length: 15; V gene: TRBV9; CDR3 DNA: TGTGCCAGCAGCCCCGGCTTGGCAACTAATGAAAAACTGTTTTTT; CDR3 protein: CASSPGLATNEKLFF
J gene: TRBJ1-2; clone size: few; D gene: NA; CDR3 length: 14; V gene: TRBV12-3/TRBV12-4; CDR3 DNA: TGTGCCAGCAGTTTAATGGGGGGCTCTGGGGGCTACACCTTC; CDR3 protein: CASSLMGGSGGYTF
J gene: TRBJ1-2; clone size: NA; D gene: TRBD1; CDR3 length: 15; V gene: TRBV20-1; CDR3 DNA: TGCAGTGCTAGAGAGCGGACAGGGGATAACTATGGCTACACCTTC; CDR3 protein: CSARERTGDNYGYTF
J gene: TRBJ2-7; clone size: NA; D gene: NA; CDR3 length: 9; V gene: TRBV6-6; CDR3 DNA: TGTGCCAGCGGCCACGAGCAGTACTTC; CDR3 protein: CASGHEQYF
J gene: TRBJ2-7; clone size: NA; D gene: NA; CDR3 length: 15; V gene: TRBV5-4; CDR3 DNA: TGTGCCAGCAGCTCAGGTGGGGGGCCTCCCTACGAGCAGTACTTC; CDR3 protein: CASSSGGGPPYEQYF
J gene: TRBJ1-1; clone size: few; D gene: NA; CDR3 length: 13; V gene: TRBV5-1; CDR3 DNA: TGCGCCAGCATGCGGGGGGCGATGACTGAAGCTTTCTTT; CDR3 protein: CASMRGAMTEAFF
J gene: TRBJ1-1; clone size: many; D gene: TRBD1; CDR3 length: 12; V gene: TRBV20-1; CDR3 DNA: TGCAGTGCTAAACACCGGGACAGGGGTCCTTTCTTT; CDR3 protein: CSAKHRDRGPFF
J gene: TRBJ2-7; clone size: NA; D gene: NA; CDR3 length: 14; V gene: TRBV5-1; CDR3 DNA: TGCGCCAGCAGCTCTTGGTGGGGCTCCTACGAGCAGTACTTC; CDR3 protein: CASSSWWGSYEQYF
J gene: TRBJ2-7; clone size: NA; D gene: TRBD2; CDR3 length: 15; V gene: TRBV10-3; CDR3 DNA: TGTGCCATCAGTTCGGGACTAGTGACGACCTACGAGCAGTACTTC; CDR3 protein: CAISSGLVTTYEQYF
J gene: TRBJ1-5; clone size: few; D gene: NA; CDR3 length: 16; V gene: TRBV4-3; CDR3 DNA: TGCGCCAGCAGCCAAGATCGGAGGTCTGGGAATCAGCCCCAGCATTTT; CDR3 protein: CASSQDRRSGNQPQHF
J gene: TRBJ1-2; clone size: once; D gene: TRBD1; CDR3 length: 16; V gene: TRBV7-9; CDR3 DNA: TGTGCCAGCAGCTCGCGAATGACAGGGAAGTATTATGGCTACACCTTC; CDR3 protein: CASSSRMTGKYYGYTF
J gene: TRBJ2-1; clone size: NA; D gene: NA; CDR3 length: 15; V gene: TRBV20-1; CDR3 DNA: TGCAGTGCTAGAGATGTCGGACAGAAGGTGAATGAGCAGTTCTTC; CDR3 protein: CSARDVGQKVNEQFF
J gene: TRBJ2-5; clone size: NA; D gene: NA; CDR3 length: 13; V gene: TRBV7-3; CDR3 DNA: TGTGCCAGCAGCTACCCGCCGCCTTCGACCCAGTACTTC; CDR3 protein: CASSYPPPSTQYF
J gene: TRBJ2-7; clone size: once; D gene: NA; CDR3 length: 13; V gene: TRBV7-2; CDR3 DNA: TGTGCCAGCAGCTTAACAGGGTGGCTCGAGCAGTACTTC; CDR3 protein: CASSLTGWLEQYF
J gene: TRBJ2-2; clone size: few; D gene: NA; CDR3 length: 12; V gene: TRBV5-5; CDR3 DNA: TGTGCCAGCACCCGGGACACCGGGGAGCTGTTTTTT; CDR3 protein: CASTRDTGELFF
J gene: TRBJ2-1; clone size: once; D gene: NA; CDR3 length: 17; V gene: TRBV10-3; CDR3 DNA: TGTGCCATCAGTGAGTTGGCTAAGGGTTGGGCCTACAATGAGCAGTTCTTC; CDR3 protein: CAISELAKGWAYNEQFF
J gene: TRBJ2-5; clone size: few; D gene: TRBD1; CDR3 length: 14; V gene: TRBV15; CDR3 DNA: TGTGCCACCCTAAACCCGACAGGGACAGGGACCCAGTACTTC; CDR3 protein: CATLNPTGTGTQYF
J gene: TRBJ1-1; clone size: many; D gene: NA; CDR3 length: 15; V gene: TRBV7-8; CDR3 DNA: TGTGCCAGCAGCTTAATGGGGTTGAGGAACACTGAAGCTTTCTTT; CDR3 protein: CASSLMGLRNTEAFF
J gene: TRBJ2-3; clone size: NA; D gene: TRBD1; CDR3 length: 12; V gene: TRBV7-6; CDR3 DNA: TGTGCCAGCACGACTCCGGGACAGGGGCAGTATTTT; CDR3 protein: CASTTPGQGQYF
J gene: TRBJ2-7; clone size: NA; D gene: TRBD1; CDR3 length: 14; V gene: TRBV7-8; CDR3 DNA: TGTGCCAGCAGCCTCTGGGACAGAGACTACGAGCAGTACTTC; CDR3 protein: CASSLWDRDYEQYF
J gene: TRBJ2-1; clone size: few; D gene: NA; CDR3 length: 13; V gene: TRBV7-9; CDR3 DNA: TGTGCCAGCAGCTTATCAGGATACAATGAGCAGTTCTTC; CDR3 protein: CASSLSGYNEQFF
J gene: TRBJ2-5; clone size: NA; D gene: NA; CDR3 length: 13; V gene: TRBV5-1; CDR3 DNA: TGCGCCAGCGGGAGGGGGTTCCAAGAGACCCAGTACTTC; CDR3 protein: CASGRGFQETQYF
J gene: TRBJ1-1; clone size: NA; D gene: NA; CDR3 length: 13; V gene: TRBV2; CDR3 DNA: TGTGCCAGGGAGGAACGAATGAACACTGAAGCTTTCTTT; CDR3 protein: CAREERMNTEAFF